This T cell receptor (beta chain) appears in the sequencing data of a study of high-grade serous ovarian cancer treatment subgroups. Study-wide context: Each sample yielded on average about 7,000 unique TCR beta rearrangements from some 15,000 reads. Findings and caveats of the study: Clonal relatedness tracked neoantigen level, and by trend copy number and mutation load. Without spatial data, bulk sequencing limits insight into HGSC tumor diversity. Only CDR3 was analyzed; CDR1 and CDR2 were not.

Libraries were prepared by immunoSEQ multiplex PCR; TCRdb keeps only in-frame clonotypes and omits some of them. The sample gives some 4,500 clones, about 73% of which show up once; about a tenth is in the top ten. The CDR3 runs 17 residues. V lost 1 base and J lost 0; bases outside the gene matches: 6. Germline V gene data show CDR1 as GTSNPN and CDR2 as SVGIG (reference sequence). As for this clone: Antigen unknown.

Tumor samples were taken before definitive surgery or chemotherapy. The sample was tumor tissue. The chain employs TRBV30 and TRBJ2-7; 13 bases agree with TRBD2. This clonotype was sampled from a human donor with high-grade serous ovarian cancer. CDR3 sequence reads: CAWSALAGGPFSYEQYF. DNA of the CDR3: TGTGCCTGGAGTGCACTAGCGGGAGGGCCCTTCTCCTACGAGCAGTACTTC.